This passage covers 7 T cell receptor beta chains from one sample sequenced in a study of control samples from healthy donors and cancer patients. Only in-frame clones appear in the TCRdb table, and some are missing; sequencing was by immunoSEQ multiplex PCR. The sample consists of approximately 70,000 clones, 75% to 85% of them appearing once. The specimen was blood. These receptors were taken from a man aged 55 to 70 in good health.

This chain links TRBV9 with TRBJ1-3; 8 bases line up with TRBD1. The ends lost 0 bases at V and 0 bases at J; junction bases unmatched: 5. The V gene's germline CDR1 is SGDLS and CDR2 YYNGEE. This CDR3 spans 17 amino acids. In DNA form, the CDR3 reads TGTGCCAGCAGCGTAGTAGGGGACAGGCACTCTGGAAACACCATATATTTT. Amino acid sequence: CASSVVGDRHSGNTIYF.

CDR3 DNA sequence: TGTGCCAGCAGTTCCCCAGGGGGCGCGGGGACTGAAGCTTTCTTT. Translated, it gives CASSSPGGAGTEAFF. The chain is built from TRBV6-5 and TRBJ1-1; 8 bases are a match to TRBD1. Germline values: CDR1 MNHEY, CDR2 SVGAGI. With V trimmed by 4 bases and J by 5 bases, 9 bases remained unmatched. The CDR3 contains 15 residues.

CDR3 amino acids: CASSPGTSHHEQFF. In nucleotides, the CDR3 is TGTGCCAGCAGCCCTGGGACTAGTCATCATGAGCAGTTCTTC. The rearrangement joins TRBV5-4 to TRBJ2-1; 8 bases fit TRBD2. Germline V gives CDR1 SGHNT, CDR2 YYREEE (reference sequence). The ends lost 4 bases at V and 8 bases at J; junction bases unmatched: 8. This CDR3 has 14 residues.

This clone was counted a single time. The chain has TRBV3-1 (or the pseudogene TRBV3-2) and TRBJ2-5; D tentatively reads TRBD1 or TRBD2 (7 bases each). CDR3 size: 16 residues. Germline lookup yields CDR1 LGHDT and CDR2 YNNKEL (reference sequence). Trimming pared 1 base from V and 4 bases from J, leaving 16 bases between. CDR3 sequence (DNA): TGTGCCAGCAGCCAAGCCAGCAGGGGGGGGAGAGAGACCCAGTACTTC. Protein: CASSQASRGGRETQYF.

The chain combines TRBV9 with TRBJ2-3; D uncertain. The CDR3 length is 14 residues. Trimming removed 4 bases from V and 6 bases from J, with 15 bases in between. Germline V gene sequence: CDR1 SGDLS, CDR2 YYNGEE. The CDR3 nucleotides are TGTGCCAGCAGCCGCCAGGACGGAGTCGATACGCAGTATTTT. This translates into CASSRQDGVDTQYF.

The rearrangement links TRBV6-2 or TRBV6-3 to TRBJ2-1; TRBD1 might be the D (6 bases). V shed 2 bases and J shed 5 bases, with 19 bases lying between them. Germline CDR1 and CDR2: MNHEY and SVGEGT. The CDR3 is made up of 17 amino acids. The CDR3 loop is CASSYDEDRDWDNEQFF. As DNA, the CDR3 is TGTGCCAGCAGTTACGATGAGGACAGAGACTGGGACAATGAGCAGTTCTTC.

The chain links TRBV12-3 or TRBV12-4 to TRBJ2-7; D is undetermined. The CDR3 extends over 12 amino acids. Trimming took 0 bases from V and 3 from J, leaving 3 bases between them. CDR3 coding DNA: TGTGCCAGCAGTTTAGCCGGCTACGAGCAGTACTTC. Translating it yields CASSLAGYEQYF.